The next 9 T cell receptor beta chains were all read from a single sample in a study of CD8 T cells in ankylosing spondylitis. Study-wide findings and caveats: Blood of patients with ankylosing spondylitis appeared to be characterized by a TCR beta motif of several highly homologous variants.

Via MiXCR, TCRdb re-called the 5' RACE reads, giving one row per CDR3 protein. The sample holds 200,000 to 250,000 distinct CDR3 sequences, just under 7.5% seen once. Antigens for these TCRs are unknown. The sample comprised blood, either unsorted or a sorted T cell fraction (not recorded which). The receptors derive from a male donor with ankylosing spondylitis.

This clonotype was found many times. The gene calls are TRBV29-1 and TRBJ2-1; D is undetermined. The germline gives CDR1 SQVTM, CDR2 ANQGSEA. Between the trimmed V and J ends, which lost 7 bases and 5 bases, there was a span of 9 bases. The CDR3 loop spans 11 amino acids. CDR3 in amino acids: CSDGEHNEQFF. DNA of the CDR3: TGCAGCGACGGTGAGCACAATGAGCAGTTCTTC.

The chain couples TRBV10-2 to TRBJ2-7; possible D gene TRBD2, 6 bases. Germline V gene lookup returns CDR1 WSHSY and CDR2 SAAADI. V lost 8 bases to trimming and J lost 5 bases, with 19 bases between them. CDR3 length: 14 residues. The CDR3 DNA reads TGCGCCAGCGGGGTGGGGGGTATGATCGACGAGCAGTACTTC. This codes for CASGVGGMIDEQYF.

J is TRBJ1-3 and V is TRBV10-3, with D unresolved. Germline V gene data show CDR1 as ENHRY and CDR2 as SYGVKD. Trimming removed 3 bases from V and 6 bases from J, with 9 bases in between. The CDR3 is 13 residues long. The CDR3 loop reads CAISDISENTIYF. Written as DNA, the CDR3 is TGTGCCATCAGTGACATATCGGAAAACACCATATATTTT.

In nucleotides, the CDR3 is TGTGCCAGCAGCCTGACAGGATACTACGAGCAGTACTTC. This gives the protein CASSLTGYYEQYF. The gene calls are TRBV27 and TRBJ2-7, with D perhaps matching TRBD1 (6 bases). This CDR3 contains 13 residues. CDR1 MNHEY and CDR2 SMNVEV come from the germline V gene (reference sequence). The V and J ends lost 6 bases and 3 bases respectively, with 12 bases between them.

At least ten counts were recorded for this clonotype. The chain links TRBV7-9 to TRBJ1-2, with D unresolved. V lost 5 bases and J 4 bases, leaving 11 bases between the germline ends. The CDR3 loop spans 13 amino acids. Per the germline V gene, CDR1 is SEHNR and CDR2 is FQNEAQ (reference sequence). CDR3: CASSPQAGYGYTF. The CDR3 nucleotides are TGTGCCAGCAGCCCCCAGGCAGGCTATGGCTACACCTTC.

This clonotype occurred many times. The V and J genes are TRBV11-1 and TRBJ2-3; 10 bases align to TRBD2. The junction had 15 bases not matched to a gene; V was cut back by 5 bases and J by 1 base. CDR1 and CDR2 (germline): SGHAT, FQDESV (reference sequence). The CDR3 consists of 19 residues. The CDR3 sequence is CASSGEWTSGPGGTDTQYF. CDR3 in DNA: TGTGCCAGCAGCGGAGAGTGGACTAGCGGACCCGGAGGCACAGATACGCAGTATTTT.

The sample holds many counts of this clonotype. The rearrangement joins TRBV5-1 to TRBJ2-1, with TRBD2 matching 9 bases. The germline V gene has CDR1 SGHRS and CDR2 YFSETQ. V lost 2 bases to trimming and J lost 3 bases; unmatched junction nucleotides: 3. This CDR3 has 15 amino acids. The CDR3 loop is CASSLSGGLYNEQFF. The CDR3 nucleotides are TGCGCCAGCAGCTTAAGCGGGGGGCTCTACAATGAGCAGTTCTTC.

This clonotype was counted at least ten times. This rearrangement joins TRBV20-1 to TRBJ2-7; 7 bases agree with TRBD2. Trimming took 5 bases from V and 3 from J; bases not matched to a gene: 10. The CDR3 is 14 amino acids. The germline V gene encodes CDR1 DFQATT and CDR2 SNEGSKA (reference sequence). The chain's CDR3 is CSAVEGGPFYEQYF. Written as DNA, the CDR3 is TGCAGTGCTGTGGAGGGAGGGCCCTTCTACGAGCAGTACTTC.

J is TRBJ2-7 and V is TRBV5-6, with no clear D. This CDR3 is 13 amino acids long. The V gene's germline CDR1 is SGHDT and CDR2 YYEEEE. The ends were cut back, 7 bases at V and 2 bases at J, with 13 bases in the middle. This chain's CDR3 is CASGPGHTYEQYF. CDR3 sequence (DNA): TGTGCCAGCGGCCCAGGTCATACCTACGAGCAGTACTTC.